The clone carrying this TCR beta chain was picked up a small number of times. The sample is drawn from a study of T cell changes during pregnancy in multiple sclerosis. Data came from immunoSEQ multiplex PCR; TCRdb stores just in-frame clones and leaves some out. The data show 70,000 to 85,000 clones, with under 95% seen just once and about 3% held by the top ten. CDR1 is SGHNT and CDR2 is YYREEE in the germline V gene (reference sequence). The CDR3 consists of 13 residues. The V end was cut by 6 bases, the J end by 2 bases, with 11 bases between. This clonotype was sampled from a female donor with multiple sclerosis, enrolled in a pregnancy study. The sample here was peripheral blood, taken before pregnancy. The chain recombines TRBV5-4 with TRBJ1-1; D call uncertain. The DNA of the CDR3 is TGTGCCAGCACCTCGGAGGTTAACACTGAAGCTTTCTTT. Amino acid sequence: CASTSEVNTEAFF.